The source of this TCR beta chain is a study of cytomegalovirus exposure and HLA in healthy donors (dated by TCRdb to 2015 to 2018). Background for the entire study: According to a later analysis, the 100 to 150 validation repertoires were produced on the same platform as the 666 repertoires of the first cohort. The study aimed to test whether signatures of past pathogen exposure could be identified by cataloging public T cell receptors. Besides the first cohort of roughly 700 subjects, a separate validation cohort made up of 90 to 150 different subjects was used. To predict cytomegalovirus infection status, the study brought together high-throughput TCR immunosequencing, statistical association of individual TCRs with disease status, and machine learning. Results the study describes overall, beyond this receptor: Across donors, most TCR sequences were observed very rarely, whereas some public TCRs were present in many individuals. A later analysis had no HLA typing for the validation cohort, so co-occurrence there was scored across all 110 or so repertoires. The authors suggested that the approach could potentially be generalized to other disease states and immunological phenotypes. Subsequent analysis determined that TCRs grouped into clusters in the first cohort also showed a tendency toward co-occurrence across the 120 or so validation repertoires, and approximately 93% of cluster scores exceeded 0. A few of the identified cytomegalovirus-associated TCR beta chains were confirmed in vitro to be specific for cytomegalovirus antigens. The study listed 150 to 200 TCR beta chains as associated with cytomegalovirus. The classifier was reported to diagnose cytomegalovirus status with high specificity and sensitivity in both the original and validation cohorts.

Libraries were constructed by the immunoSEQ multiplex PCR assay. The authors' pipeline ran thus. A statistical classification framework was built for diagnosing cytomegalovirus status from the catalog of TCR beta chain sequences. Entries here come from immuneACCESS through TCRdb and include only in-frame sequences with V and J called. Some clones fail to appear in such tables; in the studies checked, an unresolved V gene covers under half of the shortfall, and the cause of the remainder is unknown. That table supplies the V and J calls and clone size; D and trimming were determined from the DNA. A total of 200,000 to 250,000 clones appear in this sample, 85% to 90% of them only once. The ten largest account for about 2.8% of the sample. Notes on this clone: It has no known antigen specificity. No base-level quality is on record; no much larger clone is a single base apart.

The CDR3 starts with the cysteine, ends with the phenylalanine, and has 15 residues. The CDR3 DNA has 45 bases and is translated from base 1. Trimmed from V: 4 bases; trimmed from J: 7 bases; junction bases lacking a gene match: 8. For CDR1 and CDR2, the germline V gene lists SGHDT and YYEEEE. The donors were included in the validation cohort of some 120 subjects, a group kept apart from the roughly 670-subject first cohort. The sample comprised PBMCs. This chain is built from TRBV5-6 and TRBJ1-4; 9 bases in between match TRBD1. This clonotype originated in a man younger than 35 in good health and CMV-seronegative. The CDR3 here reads CASSASTGGREKLFF. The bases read TGTGCCAGCAGCGCATCGACAGGGGGGCGTGAAAAACTGTTTTTT.